This TCR beta chain was documented in a study of blood T cell repertoires in COVID-19. Study background: Samples taken during acute and convalescent COVID-19 were collected in the United States, Italy and Spain.

In the study's own analysis: Estimation of nucleated cell counts relied on the amplification of reference gene primers. Here immunoSEQ multiplex PCR was the method, and the copy in TCRdb shows in-frame clones only, minus some. Clone size and V and J calls were adopted from that table, with D and trimming inferred from the DNA. This repertoire shows 250,000 to 350,000 clones, 87% found once; its top ten account for under 6.5%. Recruits, aged about 18 to 100 years, lived in 20 to 30 US areas. Cohort assignment relied on participant-reported clinical history. Germline assignment: CDR1 SGHAT and CDR2 FQNNGV. The CDR3 extends over 17 amino acids. V dropped 0 bases and J dropped 9; count of bases not matched to a gene: 11.

Sequencing was performed on PBMCs or T cells enriched from blood (not recorded which). The chain links TRBV11-2 to TRBJ2-1, with 10 nucleotides matching TRBD2. This receptor was identified in a woman under 40 who had recovered from COVID-19. In nucleotides, the CDR3 is TGTGCCAGCAGCTTAGAACGTCTAGCGGGGGCCCGGGGTGAGCAGTTCTTC. Translated, it gives CASSLERLAGARGEQFF.